This record looks at one T cell receptor beta chain sequence and its context. The germline V gene encodes CDR1 SGHNT and CDR2 YYREEE (reference sequence). The CDR3 runs 16 residues. The V and J ends lost 0 bases and 1 base, in that order; junction bases with no gene match: 5. TCRdb's table, derived via immunoSEQ multiplex PCR, lists solely in-frame clones and lacks some. The sample holds tens of thousands of clones; 85% to 95% are singletons and the top ten take roughly 0.25%. This record belongs to a study of technical replicates of blood from a handful of donors. The sequenced material came from T cells isolated from PBMCs. The chain uses TRBV5-4 and TRBJ2-7; TRBD2 matches at 9 bases. The receptor was isolated from a human donor in good health. The chain's CDR3 is CASSLGASGISYEQYF. The CDR3 DNA reads as TGTGCCAGCAGCTTGGGGGCTAGCGGGATATCCTACGAGCAGTACTTC.